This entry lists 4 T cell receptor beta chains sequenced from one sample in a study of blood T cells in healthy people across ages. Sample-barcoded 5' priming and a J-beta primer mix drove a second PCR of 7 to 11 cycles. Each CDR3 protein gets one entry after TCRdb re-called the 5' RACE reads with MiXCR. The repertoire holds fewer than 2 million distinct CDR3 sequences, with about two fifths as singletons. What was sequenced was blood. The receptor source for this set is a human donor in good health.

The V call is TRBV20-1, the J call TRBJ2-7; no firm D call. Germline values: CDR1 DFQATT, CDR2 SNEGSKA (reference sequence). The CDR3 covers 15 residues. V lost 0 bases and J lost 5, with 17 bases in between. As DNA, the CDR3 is TGCAGTGCTAGAGAATCCTGGACGGATTCCCACGAGCAGTACTTC. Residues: CSARESWTDSHEQYF.

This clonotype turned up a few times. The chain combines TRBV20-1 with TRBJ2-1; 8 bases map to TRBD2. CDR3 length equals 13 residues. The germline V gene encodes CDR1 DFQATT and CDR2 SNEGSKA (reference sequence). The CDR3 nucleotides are TGCAGCCTGCGGGGGGCGACATACAATGAGCAGTTCTTC. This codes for CSLRGATYNEQFF.

The CDR3 nucleotides are TGCAGTGCTAGAGATCCCGGGGGCTCAGGTGGACAGCCCCAGCATTTT. Its protein is CSARDPGGSGGQPQHF. V usage is TRBV20-1 and J usage is TRBJ1-5, with D possibly being TRBD1 (6 bases). The length of the CDR3 is 16 residues. Germline values: CDR1 DFQATT, CDR2 SNEGSKA (reference sequence). V lost 0 bases, J lost 7 bases, and 19 bases lay in between.

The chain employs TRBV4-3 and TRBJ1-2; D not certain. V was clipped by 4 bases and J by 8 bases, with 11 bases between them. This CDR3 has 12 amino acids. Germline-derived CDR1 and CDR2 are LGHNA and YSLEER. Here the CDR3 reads CASSREDMGYTF. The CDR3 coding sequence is TGCGCCAGCAGCCGAGAGGATATGGGCTACACCTTC.